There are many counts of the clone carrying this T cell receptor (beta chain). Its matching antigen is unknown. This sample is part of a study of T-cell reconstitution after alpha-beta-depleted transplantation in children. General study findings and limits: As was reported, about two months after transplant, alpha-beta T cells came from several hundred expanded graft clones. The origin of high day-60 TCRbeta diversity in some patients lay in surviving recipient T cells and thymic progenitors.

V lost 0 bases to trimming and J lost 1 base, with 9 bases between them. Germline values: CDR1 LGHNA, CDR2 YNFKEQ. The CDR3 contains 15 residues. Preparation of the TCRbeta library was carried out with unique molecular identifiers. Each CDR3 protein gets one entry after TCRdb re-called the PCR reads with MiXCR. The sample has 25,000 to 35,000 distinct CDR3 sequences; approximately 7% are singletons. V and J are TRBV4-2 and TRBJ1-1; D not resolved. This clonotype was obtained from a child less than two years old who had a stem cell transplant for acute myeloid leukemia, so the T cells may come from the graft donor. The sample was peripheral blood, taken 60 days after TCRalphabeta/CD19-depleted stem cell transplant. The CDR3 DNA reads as TGTGCCAGCAGCCAAGACATGGCAGGGAACACTGAAGCTTTCTTT. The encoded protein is CASSQDMAGNTEAFF.